This is a list of T cell receptor beta chains from one sample in a study of blood T cell repertoires in COVID-19. The protocol was immunoSEQ multiplex PCR, while the TCRdb copy is restricted to in-frame clones and leaves out a portion. The table shows about 170,000 clones, with about 86% occurring only once. Material for sequencing was peripheral blood. These TCRs come from an elderly woman in a cohort sampled during active or convalescent COVID-19. Both conserved end residues are part of each CDR3. D genes are given only for firm matches. For some rows the clone size is stated as once, few or many, or as a class when expanded; others skip it.

d_gene: .; v_gene: TRBV27; abundance: .; len: 13; j_gene: TRBJ2-1; CDR3nt: TGTGCCAGCAGTTTTTCTTCCTACAATGAGCAGTTCTTC; CDR3aa: CASSFSSYNEQFF
d_gene: TRBD1; v_gene: TRBV7-9; abundance: .; len: 15; j_gene: TRBJ2-5; CDR3nt: TGTGCCAGCAGCTTGGGACAGGGGAATTTGGAGACCCAGTACTTC; CDR3aa: CASSLGQGNLETQYF
d_gene: TRBD1; v_gene: TRBV6-6; abundance: .; len: 15; j_gene: TRBJ2-1; CDR3nt: TGTGCCAGCAGCTCCGGGACAGGAGTCTACAATGAGCAGTTCTTC; CDR3aa: CASSSGTGVYNEQFF
d_gene: TRBD2; v_gene: TRBV19; abundance: .; len: 16; j_gene: TRBJ2-1; CDR3nt: TGTGCCAGTAGAAGGACTAGCGGGAGCTCCTACAATGAGCAGTTCTTC; CDR3aa: CASRRTSGSSYNEQFF
d_gene: .; v_gene: TRBV4-1; abundance: .; len: 17; j_gene: TRBJ2-1; CDR3nt: TGCGCCAGCAGCCGATCCAAGCTGAGGCAACTCTACAATGAGCAGTTCTTC; CDR3aa: CASSRSKLRQLYNEQFF
d_gene: TRBD2; v_gene: TRBV5-1; abundance: .; len: 16; j_gene: TRBJ2-1; CDR3nt: TGCGCCAGCAGCTTGGGGCCCAGCGGGACCCACAATGAGCAGTTCTTC; CDR3aa: CASSLGPSGTHNEQFF
d_gene: .; v_gene: TRBV6-1; abundance: once; len: 14; j_gene: TRBJ1-2; CDR3nt: TGTGCCAGCAGTGAAGTGGGGAGATCAGACGGCTACACCTTC; CDR3aa: CASSEVGRSDGYTF
d_gene: .; v_gene: TRBV30; abundance: .; len: 14; j_gene: TRBJ1-6; CDR3nt: TGTGCCTGGAGTATTGGGACTGCCGATTCACCCCTCCACTTT; CDR3aa: CAWSIGTADSPLHF
d_gene: TRBD2; v_gene: TRBV11-3; abundance: few; len: 14; j_gene: TRBJ2-1; CDR3nt: TGTGCCAGCAGCCCCGGGGGGTGGGACAATGAGCAGTTCTTC; CDR3aa: CASSPGGWDNEQFF
d_gene: TRBD1; v_gene: TRBV13; abundance: .; len: 17; j_gene: TRBJ1-6; CDR3nt: TGTGCCAGCAGCTCCGGACAGGGCCACCGCAGGAATTCACCCCTCCACTTT; CDR3aa: CASSSGQGHRRNSPLHF
d_gene: TRBD1; v_gene: TRBV5-6; abundance: .; len: 16; j_gene: TRBJ1-1; CDR3nt: TGTGCCAGCAGCGGAGGGACAGGGAAGAGAAAAGCTGAAGCTTTCTTT; CDR3aa: CASSGGTGKRKAEAFF
d_gene: .; v_gene: TRBV5-1; abundance: .; len: 13; j_gene: TRBJ2-5; CDR3nt: TGCGCCAGCATGGCGCCGGCGGGGGAGACCCAGTACTTC; CDR3aa: CASMAPAGETQYF
d_gene: .; v_gene: TRBV11-3; abundance: .; len: 15; j_gene: TRBJ2-7; CDR3nt: TGTGCCAGCAGCTCCTCCGTGGAGTCCTCGGGCGAGCAGTACTTC; CDR3aa: CASSSSVESSGEQYF
d_gene: .; v_gene: TRBV10-3; abundance: once; len: 16; j_gene: TRBJ2-1; CDR3nt: TGTGCCATCACCGCCGGCGGCCTACCTACGGACAATGAGCAGTTCTTC; CDR3aa: CAITAGGLPTDNEQFF
d_gene: TRBD2; v_gene: TRBV2; abundance: .; len: 17; j_gene: TRBJ2-3; CDR3nt: TGTGCCAGCAGTGAGGCGGTAGCGGGAAGTTTGACAGATACGCAGTATTTT; CDR3aa: CASSEAVAGSLTDTQYF
d_gene: TRBD2; v_gene: TRBV7-8; abundance: .; len: 16; j_gene: TRBJ2-7; CDR3nt: TGTGCCAGCAGCTTAGCGCTCCTAGCGGGGGGGCTTGAGCAGTACTTC; CDR3aa: CASSLALLAGGLEQYF
d_gene: TRBD1; v_gene: TRBV25-1; abundance: once; len: 13; j_gene: TRBJ1-1; CDR3nt: TGTGCCAGCAGCGACAGGGGTGACACTGAAGCTTTCTTT; CDR3aa: CASSDRGDTEAFF
d_gene: .; v_gene: TRBV11-2; abundance: .; len: 14; j_gene: TRBJ2-3; CDR3nt: TGTGCCAGCAGCTCCCGGACAGCCACAGATACGCAGTATTTT; CDR3aa: CASSSRTATDTQYF
d_gene: .; v_gene: TRBV25-1; abundance: .; len: 13; j_gene: TRBJ1-1; CDR3nt: TGTGCCAGCACTCGGGGGGAGTACACTGAAGCTTTCTTT; CDR3aa: CASTRGEYTEAFF
d_gene: TRBD1; v_gene: TRBV7-8; abundance: .; len: 14; j_gene: TRBJ1-2; CDR3nt: TGTGCCAGCAGACCCCGGACAGGGTTTGGTGGCTACACCTTC; CDR3aa: CASRPRTGFGGYTF
d_gene: .; v_gene: TRBV27; abundance: .; len: 17; j_gene: TRBJ2-1; CDR3nt: TGTGCCAGCAGTTTTTTCGTGCGACAAGATTCCTACAATGAGCAGTTCTTC; CDR3aa: CASSFFVRQDSYNEQFF
d_gene: .; v_gene: TRBV10-3; abundance: .; len: 16; j_gene: TRBJ1-6; CDR3nt: TGTGCCATCAGTGAGTCTGCTGGGGGGGATGGTTCACCCCTCCACTTT; CDR3aa: CAISESAGGDGSPLHF
d_gene: .; v_gene: TRBV5-6; abundance: .; len: 14; j_gene: TRBJ1-5; CDR3nt: TGTGCCAGCAGCTTGTTTTACAGCTATCAGCCCCAGCATTTT; CDR3aa: CASSLFYSYQPQHF
d_gene: .; v_gene: TRBV19; abundance: .; len: 11; j_gene: TRBJ1-1; CDR3nt: TGTGCCAGTAAGGAGGACACTGAAGCTTTCTTT; CDR3aa: CASKEDTEAFF
d_gene: TRBD2; v_gene: TRBV6-5; abundance: .; len: 15; j_gene: TRBJ2-3; CDR3nt: TGTGCCAGCAGGGACCTAGCGGGGTTCACAGATACGCAGTATTTT; CDR3aa: CASRDLAGFTDTQYF
d_gene: TRBD2; v_gene: TRBV5-1; abundance: .; len: 14; j_gene: TRBJ2-2; CDR3nt: TGCGCCAGCCGAGGGGAGGGGAACACCGGGGAGCTGTTTTTT; CDR3aa: CASRGEGNTGELFF
d_gene: TRBD2; v_gene: TRBV7-9; abundance: .; len: 14; j_gene: TRBJ2-7; CDR3nt: TGTGCCAGCAGCTTAACAGCGGGGGACCACGAGCAGTACTTC; CDR3aa: CASSLTAGDHEQYF
d_gene: TRBD1; v_gene: TRBV11-3; abundance: .; len: 18; j_gene: TRBJ2-1; CDR3nt: TGTGCCAGCAGCTCCGTGATTCTCCGGGACAGTGGATGGAATGAGCAGTTCTTC; CDR3aa: CASSSVILRDSGWNEQFF
d_gene: .; v_gene: TRBV19; abundance: .; len: 15; j_gene: TRBJ1-5; CDR3nt: TGTGCCAGTAGTCCCCCCGGGGGGGGCAATCAGCCCCAGCATTTT; CDR3aa: CASSPPGGGNQPQHF
d_gene: .; v_gene: TRBV30; abundance: .; len: 14; j_gene: TRBJ1-4; CDR3nt: TGTGCCTGGAGTGGGGGAGGGGTAGCGGGAAAACTGTTTTTT; CDR3aa: CAWSGGGVAGKLFF
d_gene: .; v_gene: TRBV12-3/TRBV12-4; abundance: .; len: 12; j_gene: TRBJ2-5; CDR3nt: TGTGCCAGCAGTTTGAGTCGAGAGACCCAGTACTTC; CDR3aa: CASSLSRETQYF
d_gene: .; v_gene: TRBV19; abundance: .; len: 15; j_gene: TRBJ2-7; CDR3nt: TGTGCCAGTAGTATAGGCGCCGGAGGGTGGAACGAGCAGTACTTC; CDR3aa: CASSIGAGGWNEQYF
d_gene: .; v_gene: TRBV5-1; abundance: .; len: 14; j_gene: TRBJ1-1; CDR3nt: TGCGCCAGCAGCTTGGTAGGAGCGAACACTGAAGCTTTCTTT; CDR3aa: CASSLVGANTEAFF
d_gene: .; v_gene: TRBV12-3/TRBV12-4; abundance: .; len: 13; j_gene: TRBJ1-5; CDR3nt: TGTGCCAGCAGTTTTTCAGGCAATCAGCCCCAGCATTTT; CDR3aa: CASSFSGNQPQHF
d_gene: TRBD1; v_gene: TRBV7-2; abundance: .; len: 14; j_gene: TRBJ2-7; CDR3nt: TGTGCCAGCAGCTTCGAGGGGGCGCTTACCGAGCAGTACTTC; CDR3aa: CASSFEGALTEQYF
d_gene: .; v_gene: TRBV11-2; abundance: .; len: 14; j_gene: TRBJ2-1; CDR3nt: TGTGCCAGCAGCCCCCAGGGCTACTCCAATGAGCAGTTCTTC; CDR3aa: CASSPQGYSNEQFF
d_gene: .; v_gene: TRBV4-1; abundance: .; len: 18; j_gene: TRBJ1-1; CDR3nt: TGCGCCAGCAGCCAAGGATTGGCCGGCGGAACCTCAGGGACTGAAGCTTTCTTT; CDR3aa: CASSQGLAGGTSGTEAFF
d_gene: .; v_gene: TRBV24-1; abundance: .; len: 14; j_gene: TRBJ1-2; CDR3nt: TGTGCCACCAGTGATTTTGGGGGCGACTATGGCTACACCTTC; CDR3aa: CATSDFGGDYGYTF
d_gene: TRBD1; v_gene: TRBV5-5; abundance: .; len: 16; j_gene: TRBJ1-5; CDR3nt: TGTGCCAGCAGCTTAACTCGGACAGGGGCGGGACAGCCCCAGCATTTT; CDR3aa: CASSLTRTGAGQPQHF
d_gene: TRBD1; v_gene: TRBV6-2/TRBV6-3; abundance: .; len: 15; j_gene: TRBJ1-1; CDR3nt: TGTGCCAGCAGTTACCCGCCCGACAGGGTGGCTGAAGCTTTCTTT; CDR3aa: CASSYPPDRVAEAFF
d_gene: .; v_gene: TRBV5-6; abundance: .; len: 17; j_gene: TRBJ1-5; CDR3nt: TGTGCCAGCAGCCGGAATGGGGGGCTAGCGGGCAATCAGCCCCAGCATTTT; CDR3aa: CASSRNGGLAGNQPQHF
d_gene: .; v_gene: TRBV5-5; abundance: .; len: 16; j_gene: TRBJ1-5; CDR3nt: TGTGCCAGCAGCTTGGGTTGGGGGCGGGGCAATCAGCCCCAGCATTTT; CDR3aa: CASSLGWGRGNQPQHF